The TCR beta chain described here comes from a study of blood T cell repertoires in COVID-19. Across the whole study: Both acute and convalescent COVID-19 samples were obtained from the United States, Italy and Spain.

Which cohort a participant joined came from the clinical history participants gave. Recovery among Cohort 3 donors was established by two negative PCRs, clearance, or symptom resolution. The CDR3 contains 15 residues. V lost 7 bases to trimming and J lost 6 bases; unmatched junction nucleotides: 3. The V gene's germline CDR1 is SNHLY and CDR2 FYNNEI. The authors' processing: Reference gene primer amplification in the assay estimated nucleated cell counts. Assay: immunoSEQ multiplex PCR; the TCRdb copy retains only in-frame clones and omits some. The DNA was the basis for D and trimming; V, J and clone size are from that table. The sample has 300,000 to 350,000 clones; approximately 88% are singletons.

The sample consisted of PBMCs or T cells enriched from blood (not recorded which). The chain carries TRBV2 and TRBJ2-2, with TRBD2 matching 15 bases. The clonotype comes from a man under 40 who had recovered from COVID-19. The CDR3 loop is CASKRTSGGAGELFF. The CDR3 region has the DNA TGTGCCAGCAAAAGGACTAGCGGGGGGGCCGGGGAGCTGTTTTTT. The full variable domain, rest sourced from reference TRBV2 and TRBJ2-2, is EPEVTQTPSHQVTQMGQEVILRCVPISNHLYFYWYRQILGQKVEFLVSFYNNEISEKSEIFDDQFSVERPDGSNFTLKIRSTKLEDSAMYFCASKRTSGGAGELFFGEGSRLTVL.